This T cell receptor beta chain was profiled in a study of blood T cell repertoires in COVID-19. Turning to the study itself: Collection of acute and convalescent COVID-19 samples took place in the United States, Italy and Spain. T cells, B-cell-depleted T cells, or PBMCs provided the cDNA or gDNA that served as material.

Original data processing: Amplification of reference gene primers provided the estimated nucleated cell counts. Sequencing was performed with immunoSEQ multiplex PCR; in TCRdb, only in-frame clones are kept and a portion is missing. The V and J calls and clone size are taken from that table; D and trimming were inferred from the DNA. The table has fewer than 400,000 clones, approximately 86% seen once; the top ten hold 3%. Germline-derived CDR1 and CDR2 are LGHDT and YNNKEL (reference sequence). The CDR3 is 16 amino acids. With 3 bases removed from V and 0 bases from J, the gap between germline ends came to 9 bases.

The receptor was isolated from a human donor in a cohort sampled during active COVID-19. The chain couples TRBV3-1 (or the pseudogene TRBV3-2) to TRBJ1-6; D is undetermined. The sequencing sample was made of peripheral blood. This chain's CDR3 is CASSHALSSYNSPLHF. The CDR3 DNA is TGTGCCAGCAGCCATGCTCTGAGCTCCTATAATTCACCCCTCCACTTT.